The rows below give T cell receptor beta chains drawn from one sample of a study of identical twins. Each CDR3 protein is one row after TCRdb ran MiXCR on the 5' RACE reads. The profile shows about 530,000 distinct CDR3 sequences, 20% to 25% of them singletons. These data were likewise used in another study, on yellow fever vaccine responses in identical twins.

Sequenced sample: CD4+ T cells sorted from blood. These receptors originate from a woman between 18 and 29 years old in good health. CDR3s include the opening cysteine and the closing phenylalanine or tryptophan. D genes are given only for firm matches. Clone size is given for some rows only: seen once, a few or many times, or a class if the clone is expanded.

clone size | J gene | D gene | V gene | CDR3 protein | CDR3 DNA
- | TRBJ2-1 | - | TRBV9 | CASSVETLGLKQFF | TGTGCCAGCAGCGTCGAAACTTTAGGATTAAAGCAGTTCTTC
few | TRBJ2-3 | - | TRBV6-1 | CASRPDWDTQYF | TGTGCCAGTAGACCGGATTGGGATACGCAGTATTTT
few | TRBJ2-7 | TRBD2 | TRBV6-1 | CASSATGTIYEQYF | TGTGCCAGCAGTGCAACTGGGACTATCTACGAGCAGTACTTC
- | TRBJ2-7 | - | TRBV11-3 | CASSLTISYEQYF | TGTGCCAGCAGCCTAACGATCTCCTACGAGCAGTACTTC
few | TRBJ2-3 | - | TRBV3-1 | CASSQEWGDRWDTQYF | TGTGCCAGCAGCCAAGAATGGGGCGATAGGTGGGATACGCAGTATTTT
few | TRBJ2-3 | - | TRBV5-1 | CASSGAADTQYF | TGCGCCAGCAGTGGGGCGGCAGATACGCAGTATTTT
few | TRBJ1-1 | - | TRBV20-1 | CSARDRRGAFF | TGCAGTGCCCGAGACAGGCGGGGGGCTTTCTTT
- | TRBJ2-3 | - | TRBV28 | CASIEDRFADTQYF | TGTGCCAGCATAGAAGACAGGTTCGCAGATACGCAGTATTTT
- | TRBJ2-7 | - | TRBV18 | CASSPATGPYEQYF | TGTGCCAGCTCACCTGCGACGGGTCCCTACGAGCAGTACTTC
- | TRBJ2-5 | - | TRBV12-3/TRBV12-4 | CASSFFRGRETQYF | TGTGCCAGCAGTTTTTTCAGGGGCCGGGAGACCCAGTACTTC
few | TRBJ1-1 | TRBD1 | TRBV5-1 | CASSLEDRMNTEAFF | TGCGCCAGCAGCTTGGAGGACAGGATGAACACTGAAGCTTTCTTT
- | TRBJ1-6 | - | TRBV28 | CASSPGTPPLGGSPLHF | TGTGCCAGCAGTCCCGGGACACCACCCCTGGGTGGTTCACCCCTCCACTTT
- | TRBJ2-5 | TRBD2 | TRBV10-3 | CAISESRGREETQYF | TGTGCCATCAGCGAGAGTAGAGGGCGGGAGGAGACCCAGTACTTC
- | TRBJ2-7 | - | TRBV12-3/TRBV12-4 | CASSFSIGEVSYEQYF | TGTGCCAGCAGTTTTTCGATCGGGGAAGTTTCCTACGAGCAGTACTTC
- | TRBJ2-3 | TRBD2 | TRBV5-1 | CASRPEERELLGGADTQYF | TGCGCCAGCAGGCCCGAGGAGCGGGAACTACTCGGCGGCGCAGATACGCAGTATTTT
- | TRBJ2-2 | TRBD2 | TRBV3-1 | CASSAMSGGGGELFF | TGTGCCAGCAGCGCCATGAGCGGGGGTGGCGGGGAGCTGTTTTTT
few | TRBJ2-3 | - | TRBV20-1 | CSAHSRSSTDTQYF | TGCAGTGCCCATAGCAGATCTAGCACAGATACGCAGTATTTT
few | TRBJ2-2 | - | TRBV21-1 | CASSKRGRAGELFF | TGTGCCAGCAGCAAAAGGGGGCGCGCCGGGGAGCTGTTTTTT
- | TRBJ1-2 | - | TRBV5-1 | CASSSTGLSGYTF | TGCGCCAGCAGCTCTACGGGACTCTCGGGCTACACCTTC
few | TRBJ1-1 | - | TRBV6-1 | CASSPTVGTEAFF | TGTGCCAGCAGTCCCACGGTAGGAACTGAAGCTTTCTTT
- | TRBJ2-1 | TRBD1 | TRBV6-1 | CASSDPGTGPKYNEQFF | TGTGCCAGCAGTGACCCCGGGACAGGGCCAAAATACAATGAGCAGTTCTTC
- | TRBJ1-5 | TRBD1 | TRBV12-3/TRBV12-4 | CASSLLGTGNQPQHF | TGTGCCAGCAGTTTGCTGGGGACAGGGAATCAGCCCCAGCATTTT
- | TRBJ2-2 | - | TRBV7-6 | CASSLSHTSGELFF | TGTGCCAGCAGCTTATCTCATACCAGCGGGGAGCTGTTTTTT
- | TRBJ2-7 | - | TRBV28 | CATRQISYEQYF | TGTGCCACAAGACAAATCTCCTACGAGCAGTACTTC
few | TRBJ2-3 | - | TRBV5-1 | CASSLAGRGADTQYF | TGCGCCAGCAGCTTGGCTGGACGTGGCGCAGATACGCAGTATTTT
few | TRBJ2-5 | - | TRBV5-1 | CASSLAALSRGLRETQYF | TGCGCCAGCAGCTTGGCCGCACTATCCCGGGGCCTCCGAGAGACCCAGTACTTC
- | TRBJ1-6 | TRBD1 | TRBV6-1 | CASRTGPPLHF | TGTGCCAGCAGGACAGGGCCACCCCTCCACTTT
- | TRBJ2-1 | TRBD1 | TRBV15 | CATSRDRTGVYNEQFF | TGTGCCACCAGCAGAGATCGAACAGGGGTCTACAATGAGCAGTTCTTC
- | TRBJ2-3 | TRBD2 | TRBV5-1 | CASRFEAGGASTDTQYF | TGCGCCAGCAGATTTGAAGCGGGGGGCGCCAGCACAGATACGCAGTATTTT
- | TRBJ2-3 | TRBD2 | TRBV20-1 | CSARDGAGGTSTDTQYF | TGCAGTGCTAGAGATGGAGCGGGAGGGACAAGCACAGATACGCAGTATTTT
- | TRBJ2-3 | TRBD2 | TRBV29-1 | CSVAGGMQIPLDTQYF | TGCAGCGTTGCGGGGGGGATGCAAATCCCCTTAGATACGCAGTATTTT
many | TRBJ2-7 | TRBD1 | TRBV12-3/TRBV12-4 | CASRTGTGSYEQYF | TGTGCCAGCAGAACCGGGACAGGGTCCTACGAGCAGTACTTC
few | TRBJ2-3 | - | TRBV11-2 | CASSLRWDTGTDTQYF | TGTGCCAGCAGCTTACGGTGGGACACTGGCACAGATACGCAGTATTTT
few | TRBJ2-3 | - | TRBV20-1 | CSALRDVDTQYF | TGCAGTGCTCTCCGGGACGTAGATACGCAGTATTTT
- | TRBJ2-5 | - | TRBV5-1 | CASGFQETQYF | TGCGCCAGTGGATTCCAAGAGACCCAGTACTTC
few | TRBJ1-2 | - | TRBV20-1 | CSANLGGSGYTF | TGCAGTGCTAACCTTGGGGGAAGTGGCTACACCTTC
- | TRBJ2-5 | TRBD2 | TRBV15 | CATSRDLASGAQETQYF | TGTGCCACCAGCAGAGATCTGGCTAGCGGGGCCCAAGAGACCCAGTACTTC
- | TRBJ2-2 | TRBD2 | TRBV3-1 | CASRSAGGPGELFF | TGTGCCAGCCGAAGCGCGGGGGGACCCGGGGAGCTGTTTTTT
few | TRBJ2-3 | TRBD2 | TRBV11-2 | CASSHGIGLAGGKSTDTQYF | TGTGCCAGCAGCCACGGCATCGGACTAGCGGGGGGGAAAAGCACAGATACGCAGTATTTT
few | TRBJ1-5 | - | TRBV12-3/TRBV12-4 | CASTRGYQPQHF | TGTGCCAGCACCAGGGGTTATCAGCCCCAGCATTTT
- | TRBJ2-1 | TRBD2 | TRBV7-9 | CASSLAAGVTYNEQFF | TGTGCCAGCAGCTTAGCAGCGGGAGTGACCTACAATGAGCAGTTCTTC
few | TRBJ2-3 | TRBD2 | TRBV5-1 | CASRLMAIGLATTDTQYF | TGCGCCAGCAGATTGATGGCGATTGGACTAGCGACCACAGATACGCAGTATTTT
- | TRBJ1-1 | TRBD1 | TRBV10-2 | CASSGQGGTRTEAFF | TGCGCCAGCAGTGGCCAGGGGGGAACGAGGACTGAAGCTTTCTTT